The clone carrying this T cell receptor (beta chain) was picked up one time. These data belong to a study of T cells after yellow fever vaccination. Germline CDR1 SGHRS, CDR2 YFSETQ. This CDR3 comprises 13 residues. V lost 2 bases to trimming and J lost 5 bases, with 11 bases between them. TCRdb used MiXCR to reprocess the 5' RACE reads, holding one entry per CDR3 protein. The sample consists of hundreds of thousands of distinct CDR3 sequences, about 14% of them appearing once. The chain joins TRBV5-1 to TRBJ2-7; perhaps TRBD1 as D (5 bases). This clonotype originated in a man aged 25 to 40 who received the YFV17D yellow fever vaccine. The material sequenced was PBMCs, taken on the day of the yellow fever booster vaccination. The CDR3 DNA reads TGCGCCAGCAGCTTAGGCAGGGCAAACGAGCAGTACTTC. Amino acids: CASSLGRANEQYF.